Listed below are T cell receptor beta chains from one sample, sequenced in a study of blood T cells in healthy people across ages. TCRdb fed the 5' RACE reads into MiXCR, producing one record per CDR3 protein. The sample lists 800,000 to 1,300,000 distinct CDR3 sequences, almost 25% occurring once. A further study also used this sample, focusing on T cells of mothers and their children.

Input material: blood. These TCRs come from a girl aged 2 to 10 in good health. Both conserved end residues are part of each CDR3.

v_gene,CDR3aa
TRBV3-1,CASSQMGREKLFF
TRBV9,CASSGLGDEQFF
TRBV5-6,CASSLIRGRDEQYF
TRBV9,CASSVETGPGNTIYF
TRBV12-3/TRBV12-4,CASSLYKPGGYTF
TRBV11-2,CASSLGTGGDTQYF
TRBV5-1,CASVGTADTEAFF
TRBV6-1,CASSEVVVRQMTVF
TRBV4-1,CASSQSDRGTYEQYF
TRBV29-1,CSAAPTGAQYEKLFF
TRBV7-6,CASSLSELGTGEFEQYF
TRBV7-8,CASSSVPAEADEQYF
TRBV24-1,CATGGPGPLGETQYF
TRBV29-1,CSVYSLVGTQYF
TRBV6-6,CATRVVPNTGELFF
TRBV27,CASSRTYNTGELFF
TRBV12-3/TRBV12-4,CASSFLVRGDTQYF
TRBV29-1,CSVDDLGYTF
TRBV28,CAIGGLVEQFF
TRBV28,CASSSAPGITEAFF
TRBV25-1,CASSGAGTNYEQYF
TRBV4-3,CASSPSDSGRDGYTF
TRBV28,CASSYGTGISPLHF